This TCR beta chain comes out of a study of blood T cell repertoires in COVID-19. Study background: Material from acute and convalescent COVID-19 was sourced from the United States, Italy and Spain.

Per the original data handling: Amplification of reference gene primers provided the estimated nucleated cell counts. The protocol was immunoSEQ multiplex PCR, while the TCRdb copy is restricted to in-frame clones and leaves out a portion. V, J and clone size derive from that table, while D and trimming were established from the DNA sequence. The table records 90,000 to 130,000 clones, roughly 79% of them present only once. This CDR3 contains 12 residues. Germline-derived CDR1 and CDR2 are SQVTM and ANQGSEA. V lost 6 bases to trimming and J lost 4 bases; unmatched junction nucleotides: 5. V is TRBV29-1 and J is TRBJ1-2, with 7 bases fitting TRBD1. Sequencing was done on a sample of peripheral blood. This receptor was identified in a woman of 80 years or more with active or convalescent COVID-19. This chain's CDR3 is CSVVTGIYGYTF. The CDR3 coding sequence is TGCAGCGTGGTGACAGGGATCTATGGCTACACCTTC.